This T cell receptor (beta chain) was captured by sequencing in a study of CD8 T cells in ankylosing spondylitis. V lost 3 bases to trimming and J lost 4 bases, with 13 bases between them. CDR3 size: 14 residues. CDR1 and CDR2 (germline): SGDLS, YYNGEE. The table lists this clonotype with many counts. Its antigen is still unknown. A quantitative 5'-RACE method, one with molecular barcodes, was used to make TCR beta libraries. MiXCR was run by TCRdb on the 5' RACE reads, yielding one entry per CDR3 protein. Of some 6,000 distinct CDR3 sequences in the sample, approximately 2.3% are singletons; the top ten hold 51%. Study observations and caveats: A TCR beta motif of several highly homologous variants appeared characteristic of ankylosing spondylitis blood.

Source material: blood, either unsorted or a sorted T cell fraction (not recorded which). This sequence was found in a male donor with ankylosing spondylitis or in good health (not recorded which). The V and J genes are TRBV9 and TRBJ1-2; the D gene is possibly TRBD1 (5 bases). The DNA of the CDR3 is TGTGCCAGCAGCGATGACAGTTCCGGCTATGGCTACACCTTC. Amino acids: CASSDDSSGYGYTF.